The 31 T cell receptor beta chains given below trace back to one sample, sequenced in a study of cytomegalovirus exposure and HLA in healthy donors. PCR involved 60 Vbeta and 13 Jbeta primers. Method: immunoSEQ multiplex PCR; TCRdb's copy keeps in-frame clones and lacks some. The repertoire holds around 200,000 clones, with about four fifths as singletons. Sequenced: PBMCs. These receptors originate from a male donor in good health and CMV-seronegative.

This clone was recorded only once. This same CDR3 is encoded by further DNA sequences in the sample. The V call is TRBV29-1, the J call TRBJ2-1; TRBD2 matches 9 bases. V shed 6 bases, J shed 2 bases, and the junction held 11 bases outside the gene matches. Germline V gene data show CDR1 as SQVTM and CDR2 as ANQGSEA. There are 16 residues in the CDR3. For the CDR3, the DNA is TGCAGCGTGGGTGGGGCGGGGGGGAGGGCCTACAATGAGCAGTTCTTC. Protein product: CSVGGAGGRAYNEQFF.

This rearrangement joins TRBV7-7 to TRBJ2-3; TRBD1 matches at 9 bases. The CDR3 is 16 residues long. The germline V gene encodes CDR1 SSHAT and CDR2 FNYEAQ (reference sequence). V was clipped by 1 base and J by 6 bases; unmatched bases: 8. The CDR3 coding sequence is TGTGCCAGCAGCTTAGGGACAGGGGAAGGCTGGGATACGCAGTATTTT. It codes for CASSLGTGEGWDTQYF. Drawing the rest from reference TRBV7-7 and TRBJ2-3, the complete variable domain is GAGVSQSPRYKVTKRGQDVTLRCDPISSHATLYWYQQALGQGPEFLTYFNYEAQPDKSGLPSDRFSAERPEGSISTLTIQRTEQRDSAMYRCASSLGTGEGWDTQYFGPGTRLTVL.

This chain links TRBV29-1 with TRBJ1-3; D remains ambiguous. The V end was cut by 8 bases, the J end by 4 bases, with 12 bases between. The CDR3 spans 12 residues. Germline V gene sequence: CDR1 SQVTM, CDR2 ANQGSEA. The CDR3 region is CSCEEAGNTIYF. The CDR3 region has the DNA TGCAGCTGCGAGGAGGCCGGAAACACCATATATTTT.

This chain links TRBV6-1 with TRBJ2-7; weak D call: TRBD1 (6 bases). The CDR3 is 13 residues long. From germline, CDR1 is MNHNS and CDR2 SASEGT. V shed 4 bases and J shed 6 bases, with 13 bases lying between them. CDR3 loop: CASSAQGRGEQYF. The CDR3 nucleotides read TGTGCCAGCAGTGCACAGGGTAGGGGCGAGCAGTACTTC.

This clone was found a few times. Other nucleotide sequences from this sample produce the same CDR3. The chain joins TRBV7-6 to TRBJ2-3; D unresolved. Germline V gene lookup returns CDR1 SGHVS and CDR2 FNYEAQ. V dropped 4 bases and J dropped 3 bases, with 2 bases sitting between them. The CDR3 runs 11 residues. The CDR3 DNA sequence: TGTGCCAGCAGCTCTACAGATACGCAGTATTTT. Its translation is CASSSTDTQYF.

This CDR3 reads CSVGASERGYGYTF. In DNA, the CDR3 is TGCAGCGTTGGTGCCAGTGAGAGAGGCTATGGCTACACCTTC. V is TRBV29-1 and J is TRBJ1-2; no firm D call. Trimming took 4 bases from V and 4 from J, leaving 16 bases between them. CDR1 is SQVTM, CDR2 ANQGSEA, per germline. The CDR3 length is 14 residues.

The rearrangement links TRBV19 to TRBJ1-3; maybe TRBD1 (6 bases). Trimming took off 6 bases at V and 0 bases at J, with 15 bases between the two ends. The CDR3 consists of 16 residues. Per germline, CDR1 LNHDA and CDR2 SQIVND (reference sequence). In DNA, the CDR3 is TGTGCCAGTAGATCAGGACAGAGTATCTCTGGAAACACCATATATTTT. Translating it yields CASRSGQSISGNTIYF.

CDR3 nucleotides: TGTGCCAGCAGCTTACTCTCGCTCGACAGCCATGGCTACACCTTC. It encodes CASSLLSLDSHGYTF. The rearrangement links TRBV13 to TRBJ1-2, with a possible D match to TRBD1 (5 bases). The CDR3 runs 15 residues. CDR1 and CDR2 from the germline V gene are PRHDT and FYEKMQ (reference sequence). Trimming removed 2 bases from V and 6 bases from J, with 16 bases in between.

The rearrangement joins TRBV6-6 to TRBJ1-2, with TRBD1 matching 7 bases. Germline CDR1 is MNHNY and CDR2 is SVGAGI (reference sequence). J gave up 0 bases and V 5 bases, and 3 bases lay outside the gene matches. The CDR3 contains 14 residues. This CDR3 is CASSLTGSNYGYTF. In DNA form, the CDR3 reads TGTGCCAGCAGTCTGACAGGGTCTAACTATGGCTACACCTTC.

The table lists this clone with a few counts. The genes are TRBV29-1 and TRBJ2-2; TRBD1 is a possible D gene (5 bases). V lost 6 bases, J lost 0 bases, and 8 bases lay in between. This CDR3 is 13 amino acids long. Germline V lookup: CDR1 SQVTM, CDR2 ANQGSEA. The CDR3 region is CSVTGTNTGELFF. In nucleotides, the CDR3 is TGCAGCGTAACAGGAACGAACACCGGGGAGCTGTTTTTT.

CDR3 sequence (DNA): TGTGCCAGCAGACCCCGGACAGAAAATGAGCAGTTCTTC. The encoded protein is CASRPRTENEQFF. This chain links TRBV2 with TRBJ2-1; TRBD1 might be the D (6 bases). This CDR3 comprises 13 residues. Germline V gene data show CDR1 as SNHLY and CDR2 as FYNNEI. V lost 6 bases to trimming and J lost 7 bases, with 13 bases between them.

This clone showed up just once. DNA of the CDR3: TGTGCCAGCAGCTCCTTGTGGAGGAACTATGGCTACACCTTC. It translates to CASSSLWRNYGYTF. The chain employs TRBV11-2 and TRBJ1-2, with unresolved D. Germline loops: CDR1 SGHAT, CDR2 FQNNGV. This CDR3 has 14 amino acids. V was pared by 4 bases and J by 2 bases, with 11 bases between.

V is TRBV29-1 and J is TRBJ2-7, with 7 bases fitting TRBD1. The CDR3 totals 12 residues. The germline gives CDR1 SQVTM, CDR2 ANQGSEA. The junction had 12 bases not matched to a gene; V was cut back by 7 bases and J by 9 bases. This CDR3 reads CSGRTGSDRQYF. The CDR3 nucleotides are TGCAGCGGCCGGACAGGTTCCGACCGGCAGTACTTC.

The rearrangement links TRBV11-2 to TRBJ2-1, with D perhaps matching TRBD1 (5 bases). V dropped 1 base and J dropped 12 bases, with 7 bases sitting between them. Germline values: CDR1 SGHAT, CDR2 FQNNGV. The CDR3 runs to 11 residues. CDR3 amino acids: CASSLAGWQFF. DNA of the CDR3: TGTGCCAGCAGCTTAGCAGGGTGGCAGTTCTTC.

The V gene is TRBV19, the J gene TRBJ1-2; maybe TRBD1 (6 bases). V gave up 1 base and J gave up 8 bases, with 17 bases separating them. The germline gives CDR1 LNHDA, CDR2 SQIVND (reference sequence). This CDR3 has 15 amino acids. DNA for the CDR3: TGTGCCAGTAGTATAGTCCTCACGACAGGCTTCGGCTACACCTTC. It codes for CASSIVLTTGFGYTF.

The chain carries TRBV28 and TRBJ1-5, with TRBD1 matching over 7 bases. This CDR3 is 15 amino acids long. CDR1 MDHEN and CDR2 SYDVKM come from the germline V gene. V was clipped by 6 bases and J by 7 bases; unmatched bases: 12. The CDR3 is CASRESQGSRQPQHF. In DNA, the CDR3 is TGTGCCAGCAGAGAATCACAGGGGAGTCGGCAGCCCCAGCATTTT.

The chain combines TRBV30 with TRBJ2-3; 9 bases fit TRBD1. The CDR3 is made up of 14 amino acids. CDR1 and CDR2 (germline): GTSNPN, SVGIG (reference sequence). Trimming cost V 4 bases and J 3 bases; bases outside gene matches: 5. CDR3 protein: CAWTGTGITDTQYF. CDR3 in DNA: TGTGCCTGGACCGGGACAGGGATTACAGATACGCAGTATTTT.

The V call is TRBV30, the J call TRBJ1-2, with D unclear. Trimming took off 1 base at V and 8 bases at J, with 14 bases between the two ends. CDR3 length: 13 residues. From germline, CDR1 is GTSNPN and CDR2 SVGIG (reference sequence). CDR3 loop: CAWSAYGIGGYTF. The CDR3, as DNA: TGTGCCTGGAGTGCTTACGGGATCGGGGGCTACACCTTC. Full variable domain (rest looked up from reference TRBV30 and TRBJ1-2): SQTIHQWPATLVQPVGSPLSLECTVEGTSNPNLYWYRQAAGRGLQLLFYSVGIGQISSEVPQNLSASRPQDRQFILSSKKLLLSDSGFYLCAWSAYGIGGYTFGSGTRLTVV.

The V call is TRBV30, the J call TRBJ2-3; D possibly corresponds to TRBD1 (6 bases). V lost 0 bases and J lost 1, with 11 bases in between. CDR1 and CDR2 from the germline V gene are GTSNPN and SVGIG (reference sequence). The CDR3 is 15 residues long. The CDR3 sequence: CAWSVQGGGTDTQYF. CDR3 bases: TGTGCCTGGAGTGTACAAGGGGGAGGCACAGATACGCAGTATTTT. Together with reference TRBV30 and TRBJ2-3, the CDR3 gives the full variable domain: SQTIHQWPATLVQPVGSPLSLECTVEGTSNPNLYWYRQAAGRGLQLLFYSVGIGQISSEVPQNLSASRPQDRQFILSSKKLLLSDSGFYLCAWSVQGGGTDTQYFGPGTRLTVL.

In this sample, this clone turned up a few times. The J gene is TRBJ2-1, the V gene TRBV10-3; 15 bases line up with TRBD2. The CDR3 extends over 16 amino acids. The J segment lost 9 bases and the V segment lost 6 bases, leaving 9 bases of the junction unmatched. Germline values: CDR1 ENHRY, CDR2 SYGVKD. The CDR3 region is CAISPGTSGRRGEQFF. The CDR3 DNA sequence: TGTGCCATCAGCCCAGGGACTAGCGGGAGGAGGGGTGAGCAGTTCTTC.

This chain joins TRBV28 and TRBJ2-1; 9 bases agree with TRBD1. Germline assignment: CDR1 MDHEN and CDR2 SYDVKM. CDR3 length: 17 residues. V gave up 4 bases and J gave up 2 bases; unmatched junction bases: 9. The CDR3 region has the DNA TGTGCCAGCAGTTCTTCACAGGGGGCGAGAGCCTACAATGAGCAGTTCTTC. Its protein is CASSSSQGARAYNEQFF.

V usage is TRBV6-5 and J usage is TRBJ1-5; D not resolved. The CDR3 contains 15 residues. Per the germline V gene, CDR1 is MNHEY and CDR2 is SVGAGI. The V end lost 5 bases, the J end lost 5 bases, and 16 bases lay between the germline ends. Here the CDR3 reads CASSATGMVYQPQHF. The CDR3 coding sequence is TGTGCCAGCAGTGCGACGGGGATGGTCTATCAGCCCCAGCATTTT.

The gene calls are TRBV9 and TRBJ2-1; 9 nucleotides match TRBD2. The germline gives CDR1 SGDLS, CDR2 YYNGEE. The ends lost 6 bases at V and 8 bases at J; junction bases unmatched: 9. This CDR3 region has 14 residues. The CDR3 sequence: CASNQGASGDEQFF. The CDR3 DNA sequence: TGTGCCAGCAACCAAGGGGCTAGCGGGGATGAGCAGTTCTTC.

This chain links TRBV9 with TRBJ1-1; TRBD1 matches 7 bases. This CDR3 comprises 14 residues. The V segment lost 3 bases and the J segment 1 base; nucleotides outside the gene matches: 3. The germline V gene encodes CDR1 SGDLS and CDR2 YYNGEE. The CDR3 region has the DNA TGTGCCAGCAGCGCAAACAGGGGGAACACTGAAGCTTTCTTT. Its protein product is CASSANRGNTEAFF.

This clone has a handful of counts. The chain employs TRBV6-6 and TRBJ1-5, with D possibly TRBD1 on 6 matching bases. V was shortened by 2 bases and J by 5 bases, with 10 bases between the two germline ends. The CDR3 loop spans 14 amino acids. CDR1 MNHNY and CDR2 SVGAGI come from the germline V gene (reference sequence). The CDR3 is CASSYGGAHQPQHF. The CDR3, as DNA: TGTGCCAGCAGTTACGGGGGGGCCCATCAGCCCCAGCATTTT.

The chain recombines TRBV4-3 with TRBJ2-5; no definite D call. With the DNA end fitting TRBJ2-7 better, the J assignment may be wrong. Germline CDR1 is LGHNA and CDR2 is YSLEER. There are 13 residues in the CDR3. CDR3 amino acids: CASSQDQYYEQYF. The CDR3 region has the DNA TGCGCCAGCAGCCAAGACCAGTACTACGAGCAGTACTTC.

The V gene is TRBV28, the J gene TRBJ2-3, with 9 bases aligning to TRBD2. Looked up from germline, CDR1 is MDHEN and CDR2 is SYDVKM. This CDR3 is 21 amino acids long. With 6 bases clipped from V and 0 bases from J, the junction kept 22 bases outside the gene matches. The CDR3 is CASSLTLGLAGTRPSTDTQYF. CDR3 coding DNA: TGTGCCAGCAGCCTAACCCTGGGGCTAGCGGGAACCCGCCCTAGCACAGATACGCAGTATTTT.

The chain carries TRBV20-1 and TRBJ2-5; TRBD2 is a possible D gene (5 bases). Germline V gene sequence: CDR1 DFQATT, CDR2 SNEGSKA (reference sequence). This CDR3 has 10 amino acids. V was trimmed by 6 bases and J by 7 bases, leaving 9 bases between them. CDR3 amino acids: CSAPRGTQYF. The CDR3 region has the DNA TGCAGTGCCCCTCGGGGGACCCAGTACTTC.

The chain joins TRBV5-4 to TRBJ2-6, with D tentatively TRBD2 (7 bases). The CDR3 covers 16 residues. CDR1 and CDR2 from the germline V gene are SGHNT and YYREEE (reference sequence). V was clipped by 3 bases and J by 4 bases, with 14 bases between them. The CDR3 bases are TGTGCCAGCAGCTCCGGGGGGCCCACCGGGGCCAACGTCCTGACTTTC. Protein sequence: CASSSGGPTGANVLTF.

The chain joins TRBV6-6 to TRBJ2-5; TRBD2 might be the D (6 bases). The germline gives CDR1 MNHNY, CDR2 SVGAGI (reference sequence). V was clipped by 2 bases and J by 2 bases, with 9 bases between them. The length of the CDR3 is 14 residues. The DNA of the CDR3 is TGTGCCAGCAGTTACGCGGGACTGCAAGAGACCCAGTACTTC. Protein product: CASSYAGLQETQYF.

The chain combines TRBV6-6 with TRBJ2-3, with D possibly matching TRBD2 (6 bases). This CDR3 spans 14 amino acids. Per the germline V gene, CDR1 is MNHNY and CDR2 is SVGAGI (reference sequence). V was shortened by 4 bases and J by 2 bases, with 10 bases between the two germline ends. In DNA, the CDR3 is TGTGCCAGCAGTTTCGGGGGATTCACAGATACGCAGTATTTT. It yields the protein CASSFGGFTDTQYF.